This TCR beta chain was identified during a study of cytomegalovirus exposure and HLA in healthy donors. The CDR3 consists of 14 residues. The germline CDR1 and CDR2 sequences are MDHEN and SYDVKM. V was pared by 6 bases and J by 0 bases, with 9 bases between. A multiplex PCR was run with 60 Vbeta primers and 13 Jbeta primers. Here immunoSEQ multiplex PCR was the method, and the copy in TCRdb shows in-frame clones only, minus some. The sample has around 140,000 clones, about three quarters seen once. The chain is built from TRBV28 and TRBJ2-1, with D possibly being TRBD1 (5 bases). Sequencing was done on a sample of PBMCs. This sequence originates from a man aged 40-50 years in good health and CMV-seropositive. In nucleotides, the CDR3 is TGTGCCAGCAGCTTCGACAGCTCCTACAATGAGCAGTTCTTC. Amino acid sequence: CASSFDSSYNEQFF. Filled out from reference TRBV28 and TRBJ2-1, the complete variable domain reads DVKVTQSSRYLVKRTGEKVFLECVQDMDHENMFWYRQDPGLGLRLIYFSYDVKMKEKGDIPEGYSVSREKKERFSLILESASTNQTSMYLCASSFDSSYNEQFFGPGTRLTVL.